Each of the 30 T cell receptor beta chains below was sequenced from the same sample in a study of blood T cell repertoires in COVID-19. Clones were read by immunoSEQ multiplex PCR, and TCRdb kept only the in-frame ones, dropping some. The repertoire has roughly 200,000 clones, 85% of them found once; the top ten carry roughly 8.2%. Sequencing input: peripheral blood. The origin of the receptors is a woman aged 60 to 75 with acute or convalescent COVID-19.

About this clone itself: The same CDR3 also results from other DNA sequences found in this sample. The chain has TRBV18 and TRBJ2-1; 9 bases agree with TRBD2. CDR3 length equals 15 residues. CDR1 is KGHSH, CDR2 LQKENI, per germline. With V trimmed by 6 bases and J by 4 bases, 7 bases remained unmatched. The CDR3: CASSPRAGGYNEQFF. The CDR3 nucleotides read TGTGCCAGCTCCCCTCGAGCGGGAGGTTACAATGAGCAGTTCTTC.

The chain recombines TRBV6-2 or TRBV6-3 with TRBJ2-5, with D hard to call. The CDR3 runs 12 residues. V dropped 4 bases and J dropped 4 bases, with 7 bases sitting between them. CDR1 is MNHEY, CDR2 SVGEGT, per germline. CDR3: CASSFSGETQYF. DNA for the CDR3: TGTGCCAGCAGTTTCAGTGGAGAGACCCAGTACTTC.

The chain employs TRBV27 and TRBJ1-2; TRBD1 might be the D (5 bases). The CDR3 consists of 16 residues. V shed 3 bases and J shed 5 bases, with 19 bases lying between them. Germline V gene data show CDR1 as MNHEY and CDR2 as SMNVEV (reference sequence). The CDR3 reads CASSFSGGKQLYGYTF. CDR3 DNA: TGTGCCAGCAGTTTCTCGGGGGGGAAACAACTTTATGGCTACACCTTC.

The chain joins TRBV5-6 to TRBJ1-3; TRBD1 aligns across 8 bases. The CDR3 has 15 amino acids. The V segment lost 4 bases and the J segment 4 bases; nucleotides outside the gene matches: 7. Germline V gives CDR1 SGHDT, CDR2 YYEEEE. CDR3: CASSGTGIAGNTIYF. CDR3 DNA: TGTGCCAGCAGCGGGACAGGAATTGCAGGAAACACCATATATTTT.

The CDR3 bases are TGCAGCGTTTCATGGGGGGTTGGAGCTTTCTTT. This sequence encodes CSVSWGVGAFF. The chain couples TRBV29-1 to TRBJ1-1; D is possibly TRBD1 (5 bases). Trimming stripped 5 bases from V and 10 bases from J, with 14 bases between. This CDR3 is 11 amino acids long. Germline CDR1 SQVTM, CDR2 ANQGSEA.

This clone was counted a single time. This chain joins TRBV28 and TRBJ2-1; 7 nucleotides align to TRBD2. The CDR3 length is 16 residues. J was trimmed by 0 bases and V by 5 bases; bases with no gene match: 7. The germline V gene has CDR1 MDHEN and CDR2 SYDVKM. In DNA form, the CDR3 reads TGTGCCAGCAGTCCCAGGACTAGGCCCTCCTACAATGAGCAGTTCTTC. This sequence encodes CASSPRTRPSYNEQFF.

The V gene is TRBV6-6, the J gene TRBJ2-2; a weak D match, TRBD2 (5 bases). V shed 7 bases and J shed 5 bases, with 11 bases lying between them. This CDR3 is built from 13 residues. Germline lookup yields CDR1 MNHNY and CDR2 SVGAGI (reference sequence). CDR3 amino acids: CASTEAATGELFF. CDR3 bases: TGTGCCAGCACGGAGGCAGCAACCGGGGAGCTGTTTTTT.

V is TRBV19 and J is TRBJ2-7, with 11 bases that match TRBD2. Germline CDR1 is LNHDA and CDR2 is SQIVND (reference sequence). There are 14 residues in the CDR3. Trimming at V came to 6 bases and at J to 3 bases, leaving 4 bases not matched to a gene. The CDR3 is CASSGLAGIYEQYF. The CDR3 region has the DNA TGTGCCAGTAGCGGACTAGCGGGTATCTACGAGCAGTACTTC.

The V and J genes are TRBV11-2 and TRBJ2-1; D possibly corresponds to TRBD2 (6 bases). The CDR3 is 15 amino acids. Germline V gene sequence: CDR1 SGHAT, CDR2 FQNNGV. V lost 5 bases and J 3 bases, leaving 14 bases between the germline ends. DNA of the CDR3: TGTGCCAGCAGCCAAAGCCGGGACTTCTACAATGAGCAGTTCTTC. The encoded protein is CASSQSRDFYNEQFF.

This clone was found a few times. The chain carries TRBV5-5 and TRBJ2-5; no clear D gene. Trimming stripped 4 bases from V and 7 bases from J, with 20 bases between. The CDR3 totals 15 residues. CDR1 and CDR2 from the germline V gene are SGHKS and YYEKEE (reference sequence). CDR3 nucleotide sequence: TGTGCCAGCAGCACGCTGCCCCCGCCTATTGGGACCCAGTACTTC. Amino acid sequence: CASSTLPPPIGTQYF.

The chain recombines TRBV19 with TRBJ1-1, with a tentative D call TRBD1 (5 bases). The germline V and J ends were trimmed by 8 bases and 11 bases, with 15 bases remaining between them. The CDR3 extends over 11 amino acids. Germline CDR1 LNHDA, CDR2 SQIVND (reference sequence). For the CDR3, the DNA is TGTGCCAGTCATTCCAGGGTCCTGGCTTTCTTT. Translation gives CASHSRVLAFF.

This clone was seen more than once but under ten times. V and J are TRBV28 and TRBJ2-7; TRBD1 is a possible D gene (5 bases). V was shortened by 3 bases and J by 6 bases, with 12 bases between the two germline ends. Germline CDR1 reads MDHEN; CDR2 reads SYDVKM. This CDR3 has 13 amino acids. CDR3 region: CASSFNRLPEQYF. DNA for the CDR3: TGTGCCAGCAGTTTCAACAGGCTACCCGAGCAGTACTTC.

This sequence joins TRBV27 and TRBJ2-2; D ambiguous. The CDR3 loop spans 12 amino acids. V was cut by 2 bases and J by 7 bases, with 5 bases left in between. Germline V CDR1 and CDR2: MNHEY, SMNVEV (reference sequence). For the CDR3, the DNA is TGTGCCAGCAGTTTAGTGTACGGGGAGCTGTTTTTT. This translates into CASSLVYGELFF.

The gene calls are TRBV15 and TRBJ1-2; 9 bases map to TRBD1. J was trimmed by 8 bases and V by 4 bases; bases with no gene match: 8. Germline V gene data show CDR1 as LNHNV and CDR2 as YYDKDF (reference sequence). The CDR3 has 14 residues. CDR3 sequence reads: CATSKDRGSGGYTF. CDR3 in DNA: TGTGCCACCAGCAAGGACAGGGGATCGGGAGGCTACACCTTC.

The chain couples TRBV10-3 to TRBJ2-7; TRBD2 matches at 10 bases. Unmatched junction bases numbered 4, after V lost 7 bases and J lost 4 bases. Germline lookup yields CDR1 ENHRY and CDR2 SYGVKD. This CDR3 has 13 residues. CDR3 amino acids: CAIKGTSEYEQYF. The CDR3 DNA is TGTGCCATCAAAGGGACTAGCGAGTACGAGCAGTACTTC.

This rearrangement joins TRBV7-9 to TRBJ1-3; 7 bases are a match to TRBD1. This CDR3 region has 13 residues. CDR1 is SEHNR, CDR2 FQNEAQ, per germline (reference sequence). V was pared by 5 bases and J by 3 bases, with 1 base of the junction left unmatched. The CDR3 protein is CASSQGVGNTIYF. For the CDR3, the DNA is TGTGCCAGCAGCCAGGGGGTTGGAAACACCATATATTTT.

The chain employs TRBV11-3 and TRBJ2-1; 9 nucleotides match TRBD2. The CDR3 is 14 amino acids. Unmatched junction bases numbered 2, after V lost 5 bases and J lost 3 bases. The germline V gene has CDR1 SGHNT and CDR2 YENEEA. CDR3 sequence (DNA): TGTGCCAGCAGCATTAGCGGGAGCTACAATGAGCAGTTCTTC. Its protein product is CASSISGSYNEQFF.

Notes on this clone: At the DNA level, this CDR3 is encoded by other sequences in the same sample as well. The chain joins TRBV7-3 to TRBJ2-3; TRBD2 aligns across 9 bases. The CDR3 totals 15 residues. The germline CDR1 and CDR2 sequences are SGHTA and FQGTGA. V dropped 3 bases and J dropped 3; count of bases not matched to a gene: 4. The CDR3 bases are TGTGCCAGCAGCTTGGCGGGAGGGTCGACAGATACGCAGTATTTT. This gives the protein CASSLAGGSTDTQYF.

In the case of this clone: The same CDR3 is also encoded by other DNA sequences in this sample. The CDR3 loop is CASSLDRGRGETQYF. CDR3 bases: TGTGCCAGCAGCTTAGACAGGGGGCGCGGAGAGACCCAGTACTTC. J is TRBJ2-5 and V is TRBV11-2, with 8 bases identical to TRBD1. After removal of 0 bases from V and 4 bases from J, the junction contained 4 bases not matched to a gene. There are 15 residues in the CDR3. Germline CDR1 is SGHAT and CDR2 is FQNNGV.

The rearrangement joins TRBV14 to TRBJ1-4; possible D gene TRBD1, 6 bases. This CDR3 spans 15 amino acids. V lost 3 bases and J 2 bases, leaving 10 bases between the germline ends. Germline-derived CDR1 and CDR2 are SGHDN and FVKESK. The CDR3 nucleotides read TGTGCCAGCAGCCATGCAGGGGAGACTAATGAAAAACTGTTTTTT. Encoded protein: CASSHAGETNEKLFF. The entire variable domain, with the rest obtained from reference TRBV14 and TRBJ1-4, is as follows: EAGVTQFPSHSVIEKGQTVTLRCDPISGHDNLYWYRRVMGKEIKFLLHFVKESKQDESGMPNNRFLAERTGGTYSTLKVQPAELEDSGVYFCASSHAGETNEKLFFGSGTQLSVL.

The chain uses TRBV4-1 and TRBJ1-2; a weak D match, TRBD1 (5 bases). This CDR3 contains 17 residues. Trimming stripped 0 bases from V and 7 bases from J, with 21 bases between. Germline CDR1 and CDR2: MGHRA and YSYEKL. CDR3 loop: CASSQDGGGLFRAGYTF. The CDR3 DNA sequence: TGCGCCAGCAGCCAAGACGGCGGGGGTCTTTTTCGTGCTGGCTACACCTTC.

This chain connects TRBV6-5 to TRBJ2-7; 10 bases are shared with TRBD1. V dropped 5 bases and J dropped 4; count of bases not matched to a gene: 5. The CDR3 length is 14 residues. Looked up from germline, CDR1 is MNHEY and CDR2 is SVGAGI. Here the CDR3 reads CASSRDRGGYEQYV. The CDR3 DNA reads TGTGCCAGCAGTAGGGACAGGGGAGGTTACGAGCAGTACGTC.

This chain uses TRBV28 with TRBJ1-2, with D possibly matching TRBD1 (5 bases). V shed 7 bases and J shed 5 bases, with 17 bases lying between them. This CDR3 contains 14 residues. Germline-derived CDR1 and CDR2 are MDHEN and SYDVKM. The CDR3 here is CASTIGGEGYGYTF. The CDR3 coding sequence is TGTGCCAGCACCATAGGAGGGGAGGGGTATGGCTACACCTTC.

This chain joins TRBV5-1 and TRBJ1-2, with 9 positions matching TRBD1. The germline V gene encodes CDR1 SGHRS and CDR2 YFSETQ. The CDR3 runs 13 residues. The junction had 6 bases not matched to a gene; V was cut back by 0 bases and J by 12 bases. CDR3 nucleotide sequence: TGCGCCAGCAGCTTGGAACAGGGGGCAATCGACACCTTC. It translates to CASSLEQGAIDTF.

The chain links TRBV21-1 to TRBJ1-1. TRBV21-1 is a recognized pseudogene. The CDR3 covers 14 residues. In DNA form, the CDR3 reads TGTGCCAGCAGCAAAGTCCGCGGGAACACTGAAGCTTTCTTT. This encodes CASSKVRGNTEAFF.

The rearrangement joins TRBV5-4 to TRBJ2-5; 9 nucleotides align to TRBD1. The CDR3 loop spans 15 amino acids. V shed 4 bases and J 5 bases; nucleotides not matched to a gene: 9. Germline lookup yields CDR1 SGHNT and CDR2 YYREEE (reference sequence). The CDR3 sequence is CASSPSTGGGETQYF. CDR3 DNA: TGTGCCAGCAGCCCTAGCACAGGGGGCGGTGAGACCCAGTACTTC.

The V gene is TRBV5-1, the J gene TRBJ1-3; 9 bases map to TRBD1. CDR1 and CDR2 (germline): SGHRS, YFSETQ. The CDR3 spans 16 residues. V shed 0 bases and J 0 bases; nucleotides not matched to a gene: 1. CDR3 protein: CASSLADRGSGNTIYF. DNA of the CDR3: TGCGCCAGCAGCTTGGCGGACAGGGGCTCTGGAAACACCATATATTTT.

The chain uses TRBV4-1 and TRBJ1-4; 7 nucleotides align to TRBD1. CDR3 length equals 16 residues. From germline, CDR1 is MGHRA and CDR2 YSYEKL. The V segment lost 0 bases and the J segment 8 bases; nucleotides outside the gene matches: 9. CDR3 nucleotide sequence: TGCGCCAGCAGCCAAGATGGTGGCAGGGGGTACGAAAAACTGTTTTTT. This gives the protein CASSQDGGRGYEKLFF.

This chain uses TRBV11-2 with TRBJ1-1; D is possibly TRBD1 (6 bases). The CDR3 has 14 amino acids. The germline V gene has CDR1 SGHAT and CDR2 FQNNGV. V was clipped by 2 bases and J by 4 bases, with 11 bases between them. The CDR3 bases are TGTGCCAGCAGCTTATCAGGGGCTCGCACTGAAGCTTTCTTT. Translating it yields CASSLSGARTEAFF.

This chain joins TRBV2 and TRBJ1-2, with D hard to call. CDR3 length: 15 residues. Germline V gene data show CDR1 as SNHLY and CDR2 as FYNNEI. The V gene lost 0 bases and the J gene lost 4 bases, with 12 bases spanning the gap. CDR3 bases: TGTGCCAGCAGTGAAGCTCGGTCCTCTAGCTATGGCTACACCTTC. Translation: CASSEARSSSYGYTF.